Following are 9 T cell receptor beta chains from one sample sequenced in a study of blood T cell dynamics during melanoma immunotherapy. Some clones are missing from TCRdb's copy, which holds only in-frame ones; the method was immunoSEQ multiplex PCR. The data show about 8,500 clones, with approximately 77% seen just once and roughly 1.2% held by the top ten. The time point: pre-treatment baseline. This specimen was blood, taken from a patient treated with checkpoint blockade. Every receptor here comes from a human donor with melanoma.

The rearrangement uses TRBV5-4 and TRBJ2-5; TRBD1 matches 7 bases. The ends lost 0 bases at V and 7 bases at J; junction bases unmatched: 6. Germline assignment: CDR1 SGHNT and CDR2 YYREEE (reference sequence). This CDR3 is built from 14 residues. For the CDR3, the DNA is TGTGCCAGCAGCTTGGGAGGGGGCTCTGGGACCCAGTACTTC. Translated: CASSLGGGSGTQYF.

The rearrangement joins TRBV18 to TRBJ1-1; TRBD1 aligns across 10 bases. Per the germline V gene, CDR1 is KGHSH and CDR2 is LQKENI. Trimming removed 0 bases from V and 6 bases from J; junction bases left unmatched: 4. The CDR3 length is 15 residues. DNA for the CDR3: TGTGCCAGCTCACCACCGGGGGACAGGGGTGCTGAAGCTTTCTTT. Its protein is CASSPPGDRGAEAFF.

The V gene is TRBV27, the J gene TRBJ2-2; D might be TRBD2 (7 bases). This CDR3 comprises 16 residues. CDR1 is MNHEY, CDR2 SMNVEV, per germline (reference sequence). V was trimmed by 7 bases and J by 5 bases, leaving 20 bases between them. The CDR3 spells CASTGGPGRRTGELFF. The CDR3 nucleotides are TGTGCCAGCACGGGGGGCCCGGGAAGAAGAACCGGGGAGCTGTTTTTT.

The chain employs TRBV27 and TRBJ2-3; maybe TRBD2 (5 bases). V lost 4 bases and J lost 0, with 11 bases in between. The CDR3 loop spans 15 amino acids. Germline V gene sequence: CDR1 MNHEY, CDR2 SMNVEV (reference sequence). The CDR3 spells CASSSRARSTDTQYF. In DNA, the CDR3 is TGTGCCAGCAGTTCGCGGGCCAGAAGCACAGATACGCAGTATTTT.

The genes are TRBV10-3 and TRBJ1-2; a possible D gene is TRBD1 (5 bases). Trimming took 4 bases from V and 2 from J, leaving 14 bases between them. The CDR3 spans 15 residues. The germline CDR1 and CDR2 sequences are ENHRY and SYGVKD. The CDR3 DNA is TGTGCCATCAGTGGGTCTTTCCGGGACAACTATGGCTACACCTTC. Translated, it gives CAISGSFRDNYGYTF.

This rearrangement joins TRBV7-2 to TRBJ1-3; the D is unclear. V lost 2 bases and J lost 0, with 17 bases in between. The CDR3 totals 18 residues. The V gene's germline CDR1 is SGHTA and CDR2 FQGNSA. The CDR3 loop is CASSLSPTRVSSGNTIYF. CDR3 in DNA: TGTGCCAGCAGCTTAAGCCCGACGCGGGTGAGCTCTGGAAACACCATATATTTT.

The chain uses TRBV28 and TRBJ1-2; D is perhaps TRBD1 (5 bases). V was pared by 6 bases and J by 7 bases, with 15 bases between. CDR1 and CDR2 (germline): MDHEN, SYDVKM. CDR3 length: 13 residues. The CDR3 DNA is TGTGCCAGCAGGCTAGACCTTAGGGGTGGCTACACCTTC. It codes for CASRLDLRGGYTF.

V gene TRBV28 combines with J gene TRBJ1-5; D might be TRBD1 (6 bases). This CDR3 contains 13 residues. Looked up from germline, CDR1 is MDHEN and CDR2 is SYDVKM. Trimming took 8 bases from V and 7 from J, leaving 15 bases between them. CDR3 sequence (DNA): TGTGCCAGCGAAACAGGGAACGACCAGCCCCAGCATTTT. The encoded protein is CASETGNDQPQHF.

This rearrangement joins TRBV4-3 to TRBJ2-7; 14 positions agree with TRBD2. The CDR3 is 15 amino acids. Germline lookup yields CDR1 LGHNA and CDR2 YSLEER. V lost 4 bases and J lost 4; bases outside the gene matches: 3. CDR3 region: CASSRGTSGSYEQYF. The DNA for the CDR3 is TGCGCCAGCAGCCGGGGGACTAGCGGGAGTTACGAGCAGTACTTC.